Described below is a single TCR beta chain sequence and its context. Its antigen is as yet unknown. The data belong to a study of shared clonotypes between healthy human individuals. In the study overall: CD4 naive cells filled three plates per donor, CD4 memory three, CD8 naive two and CD8 memory one. Study-wide findings and caveats: Rarefaction showed that sequencing of sorted subsets was incomplete (despite large depth). Four donors shared about 4.8% of their naive CD4 clonotypes.

Using immunoSEQ multiplex PCR, the repertoire was profiled, and TCRdb retains in-frame clones only, with some absent. Of around 610,000 clones listed, roughly 96% are singletons. The naive CD8 population came from CD45RO-negative cells selected for CCR7, without terminally differentiated effector memory CD45RA+ cells. The germline V and J ends were trimmed by 8 bases and 5 bases, with 18 bases remaining between them. The CDR3 runs 14 residues. Germline assignment: CDR1 MNHEY and CDR2 SMNVEV (reference sequence). The V gene is TRBV27, the J gene TRBJ1-1; tentatively, D is TRBD1 (6 bases). Source material: naive CD8+ T cells sorted from blood. This sequence originates from a woman younger than 45 in good health. As DNA, the CDR3 is TGTGCCAGCCGAACCGGGGGGGCGATTACTGAAGCTTTCTTT. Translated: CASRTGGAITEAFF.